This T cell receptor beta chain was recorded in a study of untreated major depressive disorder (dated 2018 in TCRdb). Concerning the study at large: A cross-sectional case-control design was used to compare T cell phenotype and TCR repertoire between antidepressant-free major depressive disorder patients and individually matched non-depressed controls. The sequencing was a follow-up to the differences in Vbeta 5.1, Vbeta 11 and Vbeta 22 usage that flow cytometry had picked up across the whole cohort.

The Qiagen DNeasy Blood and Tissue Kit was used to extract total genomic DNA from the purified CD4+ T cells. The TCRbeta CDR3 region, defined according to IMGT, was amplified and sequenced using immunoSEQ immunosequencing protocols. The study's processing was this. The immunoSEQ service preprocessed the raw sequence data to correct PCR and sequencing errors. Data were loaded into the immunoSEQ Analyzer and further analyzed with VDJtools v1.0.7. Patient-control differences were tested with the paired Wilcoxon signed-rank test. As stored in TCRdb, this immuneACCESS dataset retains in-frame rearrangements with V and J assigned. A fraction of the clones does not appear; measured against another copy, unresolved V genes explain less than half of the discrepancy, and the remainder lacks a known reason. The V and J calls and clone size are taken from that table; D and trimming were inferred from the DNA. The sample profile shows almost 20,000 clones; approximately 81% of them were found once. The biggest ten clones account for 0.82% of the sample.

CDR3 length: 16 amino acids, cysteine to phenylalanine. Solely the CDR3 DNA is kept, with 48 bases framed from the first base. The germline V gene (reference sequence) provides CDR1 MNHEY and CDR2 SMNVEV. Trimming accounts for 0 bases at V and 8 bases at J, while the number of junction bases matched to no gene is 10. Each depressed patient was matched pairwise with a non-depressed control on sex, age, current smoking status and body mass index. Every participant in the study was of European descent. Controls had no mood disorder either currently or in their lifetime and had a Quick Inventory of Depressive Symptoms-Self Report score of 5 or lower. Participants were excluded if they had major medical conditions, Axis I/II comorbidities, regular medication or illicit drug use, or weekly alcohol intake above 100 g. About 32 ml of peripheral blood was collected from each participant into EDTA tubes. CD4+ T cells were purified from thawed PBMCs by magnetic negative selection with the BD IMag Human CD4 T Lymphocyte Enrichment Set. The CD4+ enrichment method typically yielded 85% to 95% purity as confirmed by flow cytometry. A subgroup of about 5 case-control pairs, selected blind to chemokine receptor expression and flow-cytometric repertoire skewing results, was subjected to TCRbeta sequencing. Every blood sample was taken in the morning at 8:00 a.m., after which PBMCs were separated out using Ficoll-Hypaque gradient centrifugation. PBMCs were cryopreserved by gradual cooling to -80 degrees C and were kept in liquid nitrogen until assay.

Turning to this clone: It lacks a known antigen. No base quality values were provided; no much bigger clone lies one nucleotide off.

General conclusions and limits of the study: The sequencing comparisons used one-tailed planned tests on only three preselected Vbeta families. In the sequencing data, TRBV25-01 and TRBV02-01 usage was found to follow the flow-cytometry pattern, although statistical significance was not reached. Higher TRBV05-01 (Vbeta 5.1) usage among CD4+ T cells of depressed patients compared with controls was confirmed by sequencing, with p = 0.040 in a one-tailed test. Because of strict matching and exclusion criteria, the study sample was comparatively small, which limits how generalizable the findings are. The top five TRBV05-01 clones in every sequenced subject were all private clones.

The sequenced sample consisted of CD4+ T cells from PBMCs. The receptor chain draws on TRBV27 and TRBJ2-1; 7 junctional bases match TRBD2. The TCR comes from a woman younger than 45 in good health. The nucleotide sequence reads TGTGCCAGCAGTTTATCGAAGGGCGGGAGAACGGATGAGCAGTTCTTC. Its translation is CASSLSKGGRTDEQFF.